A single T cell receptor (beta chain) is shown here with its context. This sample is part of a study of T cells after yellow fever vaccination. Template switching with 5'RACE generated the TCR cDNA and added a universal primer site and UMIs. In TCRdb, the 5' RACE reads were re-called with MiXCR into one record per CDR3 protein. This table holds 620,000 or so distinct CDR3 sequences, less than 20% found once. This CDR3 has 15 residues. Trimming cost V 6 bases and J 4 bases, with 18 bases left between them. The germline V gene encodes CDR1 WSHSY and CDR2 SAAADI. V usage is TRBV10-2 and J usage is TRBJ2-5, with D perhaps being TRBD1 or TRBD2 (7 bases each). The receptor comes from a man aged 18-30 years who received the YFV17D yellow fever vaccine. The sequences come from PBMCs, collected more than 4 days after the first yellow fever vaccination. CDR3 in amino acids: CASRRGQRELETQYF. CDR3 nucleotide sequence: TGCGCCAGCAGGAGGGGACAGCGGGAACTAGAGACCCAGTACTTC.